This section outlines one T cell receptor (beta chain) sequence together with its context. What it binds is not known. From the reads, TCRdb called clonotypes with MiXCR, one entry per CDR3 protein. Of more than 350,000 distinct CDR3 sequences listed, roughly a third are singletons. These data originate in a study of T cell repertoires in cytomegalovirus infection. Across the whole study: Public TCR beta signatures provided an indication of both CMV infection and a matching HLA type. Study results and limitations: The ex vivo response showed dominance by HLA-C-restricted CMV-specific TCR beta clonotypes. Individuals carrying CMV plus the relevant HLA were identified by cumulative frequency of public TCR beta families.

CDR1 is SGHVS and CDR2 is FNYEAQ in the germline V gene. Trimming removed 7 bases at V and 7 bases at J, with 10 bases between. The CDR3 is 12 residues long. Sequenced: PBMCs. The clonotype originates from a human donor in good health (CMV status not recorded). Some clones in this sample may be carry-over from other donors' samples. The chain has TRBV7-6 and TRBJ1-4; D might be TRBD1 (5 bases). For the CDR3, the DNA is TGTGCCAGCATGGGGCTTTCTGAAAAACTGTTTTTT. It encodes CASMGLSEKLFF.